This T cell receptor (beta chain) was recovered during a study of T cell repertoires in cytomegalovirus infection. About the research overall: Public TCR beta signatures were indicative of both CMV infection and a matching HLA type.

The table lists this clonotype with a few counts. No antigen is known for it. V was trimmed by 0 bases and J by 5 bases, leaving 10 bases between them. The CDR3 totals 14 residues. Germline CDR1 is ENHRY and CDR2 is SYGVKD. MiXCR, run by TCRdb on the reads, gives a single entry per CDR3 protein. The table includes 550,000 to 700,000 distinct CDR3 sequences, 40% detected once. This specimen consisted of cultured PBMCs, obtained from culture after CMV antigen stimulation. The clonotype was recovered from a human donor in good health (CMV status not recorded). Some clones in this sample may be carry-over from other donors' samples. The chain combines TRBV10-3 with TRBJ2-5; a weak D match, TRBD2 (6 bases). The CDR3: CAISESRGDETQYF. CDR3 in DNA: TGTGCCATCAGTGAGTCTCGCGGGGACGAGACCCAGTACTTC.